This is a list of T cell receptor beta chains from one sample in a study of post-analysis software for immune sequencing data. Via MiXCR, TCRdb re-called the PCR reads, giving one row per CDR3 protein. The sample records about 500,000 distinct CDR3 sequences, roughly 45% being singletons. Material for sequencing was blood. These receptors all come from a girl aged 5-17 years with multiple sclerosis. Both conserved end residues are part of each CDR3. D genes are given only for firm matches. Only part of the rows carry a size: once, few, many, or a class if the clone is expanded.

>TRBJ2-7|12|-|TRBV5-1|-
CASSKGGVEQYF
TGCGCCAGCAGCAAGGGGGGCGTCGAGCAGTACTTC
>TRBJ1-5|17|once|TRBV2|-
CASSDTGYVTGDQPQHF
TGTGCCAGCAGTGATACAGGGTATGTTACGGGGGATCAGCCCCAGCATTTT
>TRBJ2-1|19|-|TRBV3-1|-
CASSQVTIRGVSEDNEQFF
TGTGCCAGCAGCCAAGTCACTATCCGAGGGGTTTCCGAAGACAATGAGCAGTTCTTC
>TRBJ2-5|15|-|TRBV3-1|TRBD2
CASSPSGRAQETQYF
TGTGCCAGCAGCCCGAGCGGGAGGGCTCAAGAGACCCAGTACTTC
>TRBJ2-3|13|few|TRBV29-1|-
CSVEDPFTDTQYF
TGCAGCGTTGAAGATCCCTTTACAGATACGCAGTATTTT
>TRBJ1-4|14|few|TRBV20-1|-
CSAREGREVEKLFF
TGCAGTGCTAGAGAAGGGAGGGAGGTGGAAAAACTGTTTTTT
>TRBJ1-2|14|-|TRBV12-3/TRBV12-4|-
CASSLKEKAYGYTF
TGTGCCAGCAGTTTGAAGGAGAAGGCCTATGGCTACACCTTC
>TRBJ2-7|12|few|TRBV20-1|-
CSARLFSYEQYF
TGCAGTGCTAGACTATTCTCCTACGAGCAGTACTTC
>TRBJ1-2|13|-|TRBV10-2|TRBD1
CASRGDRVYGYTF
TGCGCCAGCAGGGGCGACAGGGTCTATGGCTACACCTTC
>TRBJ1-2|14|few|TRBV5-5|-
CASSLAGANYGYTF
TGTGCCAGCAGCTTAGCGGGGGCTAACTATGGCTACACCTTC
>TRBJ2-1|16|-|TRBV7-9|-
CASSTGHTSSYNEQFF
TGTGCCAGCAGCACGGGACACACGAGCTCCTACAATGAGCAGTTCTTC
>TRBJ2-3|17|few|TRBV4-2|TRBD2
CASSQDGSGSSSDTQYF
TGTGCCAGCAGCCAAGATGGTAGCGGGAGTTCCTCAGATACGCAGTATTTT
>TRBJ2-5|13|once|TRBV11-3|-
CASSSQTGKTQYF
TGTGCCAGCAGCTCCCAAACGGGGAAGACCCAGTACTTC
>TRBJ2-7|15|-|TRBV6-6|TRBD2
CASSYVAGGTYEQYF
TGTGCCAGCAGTTACGTAGCGGGAGGGACCTACGAGCAGTACTTC
>TRBJ2-1|13|-|TRBV5-1|-
CASSLVPEIEQFF
TGCGCCAGCAGCTTGGTTCCCGAGATTGAGCAGTTCTTC
>TRBJ2-7|14|-|TRBV7-2|-
CASSHLGSAYEQYF
TGTGCCAGCAGTCATTTAGGCTCTGCCTACGAGCAGTACTTC
>TRBJ2-3|12|-|TRBV20-1|-
CSANQDTDTQYF
TGCAGTGCTAACCAGGACACAGATACGCAGTATTTT
>TRBJ2-4|18|-|TRBV4-2|TRBD2
CASSPDSVAGGPRGEQYF
TGTGCCAGCAGTCCTGACTCTGTAGCGGGAGGGCCGCGGGGGGAGCAGTACTTC
>TRBJ1-1|18|-|TRBV7-9|-
CASSSGLATQVMNTEAFF
TGTGCCAGCAGCTCGGGTCTGGCAACTCAAGTCATGAACACTGAAGCTTTCTTT
>TRBJ2-6|17|few|TRBV7-9|TRBD1
CASSSGQALSGANVLTF
TGTGCCAGCAGCTCGGGACAGGCTCTCTCTGGGGCCAACGTCCTGACTTTC
>TRBJ2-7|15|many|TRBV29-1|-
CSVEDGKGHLYEQYF
TGCAGCGTTGAAGACGGGAAGGGACACCTCTACGAGCAGTACTTC
>TRBJ2-5|14|few|TRBV5-1|-
CASSPGLSAETQYF
TGCGCCAGCAGCCCGGGACTCTCAGCGGAGACCCAGTACTTC
>TRBJ2-7|12|-|TRBV7-4|-
CASSKLGYEQYF
TGTGCCAGCAGCAAACTAGGTTACGAGCAGTACTTC
>TRBJ2-7|15|few|TRBV7-2|-
CASSLVAKASYEQYF
TGTGCCAGCAGCTTAGTAGCAAAAGCCTCCTACGAGCAGTACTTC
>TRBJ2-2|13|few|TRBV7-9|-
CASSSSGTGELFF
TGTGCCAGCAGCTCGTCAGGAACCGGGGAGCTGTTTTTT
>TRBJ2-1|15|-|TRBV7-2|TRBD2
CASSSGLAEDNEQFF
TGTGCCAGCAGCTCGGGACTAGCGGAGGACAATGAGCAGTTCTTC
>TRBJ2-7|16|-|TRBV5-1|-
CASSLSRGPTLYEQYF
TGCGCCAGCAGCTTGTCCAGGGGACCTACCTTATACGAGCAGTACTTC
>TRBJ1-2|17|few|TRBV5-1|-
CASSLAGADLANYGYTF
TGCGCCAGCAGCTTGGCCGGTGCGGATTTAGCTAACTATGGCTACACCTTC
>TRBJ2-1|21|-|TRBV3-1|TRBD2
CVSSQERVNLAGGYFYNEQFF
TGTGTCAGCAGCCAAGAAAGGGTGAATCTAGCGGGAGGGTACTTCTACAATGAGCAGTTCTTC
>TRBJ2-7|13|few|TRBV2|TRBD1
CASSQTGTYEQYF
TGTGCCAGCAGTCAGACAGGGACCTACGAGCAGTACTTC
>TRBJ2-4|14|few|TRBV10-3|TRBD1
CAIRPGQGAVEQYF
TGTGCCATCAGACCGGGACAGGGGGCGGTTGAGCAGTACTTC
>TRBJ2-7|14|once|TRBV21-1|-
CASSKGNGGYEQYF
TGTGCCAGCAGCAAAGGAAACGGCGGCTACGAGCAGTACTTC
>TRBJ2-7|16|once|TRBV4-2|TRBD2
CASSQGRREGSYEQYF
TGTGCCAGCAGCCAAGGGAGACGGGAGGGCTCCTACGAGCAGTACTTC
>TRBJ1-1|11|-|TRBV7-9|-
CASSSQAEAFF
TGTGCCAGCAGTAGCCAGGCTGAAGCTTTCTTT
>TRBJ1-5|14|few|TRBV2|-
CASSEAAGNQPQHF
TGTGCCAGCAGTGAGGCGGCAGGTAATCAGCCCCAGCATTTT
>TRBJ2-7|15|few|TRBV9|TRBD2
CASSVAASGTYEQYF
TGTGCCAGCAGCGTAGCTGCTAGCGGAACCTACGAGCAGTACTTC
>TRBJ2-1|17|-|TRBV4-1|-
CASSQELAGRAYPEQFF
TGCGCCAGCAGCCAAGAATTGGCGGGGCGCGCCTACCCTGAGCAGTTCTTC
>TRBJ2-7|18|few|TRBV7-2|TRBD2
CASSLRPSGSDKNYEQYF
TGTGCCAGCAGCTTAAGGCCTAGCGGGAGCGACAAAAACTACGAGCAGTACTTC
>TRBJ1-4|17|-|TRBV6-6|TRBD1
CASSYPLYRGQDEKLFF
TGTGCCAGCAGTTACCCCCTCTACAGGGGGCAGGATGAAAAACTGTTTTTT
>TRBJ2-2|13|few|TRBV6-2/TRBV6-3|-
CASSSQNTGELFF
TGTGCCAGCAGTTCACAGAACACCGGGGAGCTGTTTTTT
>TRBJ2-5|15|few|TRBV18|TRBD1
CASSPRQGSQETQYF
TGTGCCAGCTCACCAAGACAGGGCAGCCAAGAGACCCAGTACTTC
>TRBJ2-7|18|-|TRBV21-1|-
CASRSPDAGNSVSYEQYF
TGTGCCAGCAGATCTCCCGACGCAGGGAATTCCGTATCCTACGAGCAGTACTTC
>TRBJ2-1|17|-|TRBV12-3/TRBV12-4|-
CASTAGTGEGVRYEQFF
TGTGCCAGCACCGCAGGGACGGGAGAGGGAGTAAGGTATGAGCAGTTCTTC
>TRBJ2-5|13|-|TRBV7-2|-
CASSRGSGETQYF
TGTGCCAGCAGCCGGGGCAGCGGTGAGACCCAGTACTTC
>TRBJ2-5|13|-|TRBV7-9|-
CASSLLPTETQYF
TGTGCCAGCAGCTTATTACCTACAGAGACCCAGTACTTC
>TRBJ2-3|16|once|TRBV6-5|TRBD2
CASSYGAGVGFGGQYF
TGTGCCAGCAGTTACGGAGCGGGAGTGGGTTTTGGGGGGCAGTATTTT
>TRBJ2-7|16|-|TRBV21-1|-
CASSKWLGTGDYEQYF
TGTGCCAGCAGCAAATGGTTAGGGACAGGAGACTACGAGCAGTACTTC
>TRBJ1-4|16|-|TRBV7-9|-
CASSLDGRDLREKLFF
TGTGCCAGCAGCTTAGACGGACGGGACCTACGTGAAAAACTGTTTTTT
>TRBJ2-1|11|few|TRBV12-3/TRBV12-4|-
CASSLDPEQFF
TGTGCCAGCAGTTTAGACCCTGAGCAGTTCTTC
>TRBJ1-5|15|-|TRBV6-2/TRBV6-3|-
CASSYLQGSNQPQHF
TGTGCCAGCAGTTACCTGCAGGGGTCCAATCAGCCCCAGCATTTT
>TRBJ2-3|14|-|TRBV5-1|-
CASTLWRDRDTQYF
TGCGCCAGCACCCTTTGGCGGGATAGAGATACGCAGTATTTT
>TRBJ2-5|14|-|TRBV12-3/TRBV12-4|TRBD1
CASSPIDRVETQYF
TGTGCCAGCAGCCCGATCGACAGGGTCGAGACCCAGTACTTC
>TRBJ2-5|14|many|TRBV12-3/TRBV12-4|-
CASNQMGTLETQYF
TGTGCCAGCAACCAAATGGGCACCTTGGAGACCCAGTACTTC
>TRBJ2-1|14|-|TRBV7-2|TRBD2
CASSLVREGVGQFF
TGTGCCAGCAGCTTAGTGCGGGAGGGAGTTGGGCAGTTCTTC